This T cell receptor (beta chain) was observed in a study of T cell repertoires in cytomegalovirus infection. The CDR3 is 19 residues long. Germline-derived CDR1 and CDR2 are SGHKS and YYEKEE (reference sequence). The ends were cut back, 0 bases at V and 1 base at J, with 22 bases in the middle. TCRdb fed the reads into MiXCR, producing one record per CDR3 protein. The table has around 350,000 distinct CDR3 sequences, about a sixth seen once. This clonotype appeared many times. This sequence was found in a human donor in good health (CMV status not recorded). Some clones in this sample may be carry-over from other donors' samples. Specimen: PBMCs. The V and J genes are TRBV5-5 and TRBJ1-1; D is unresolved. The CDR3 protein is CASSLAVSGWSMKNTEAFF. CDR3 bases: TGTGCCAGCAGCTTGGCCGTGAGTGGGTGGAGTATGAAGAACACTGAAGCTTTCTTT.